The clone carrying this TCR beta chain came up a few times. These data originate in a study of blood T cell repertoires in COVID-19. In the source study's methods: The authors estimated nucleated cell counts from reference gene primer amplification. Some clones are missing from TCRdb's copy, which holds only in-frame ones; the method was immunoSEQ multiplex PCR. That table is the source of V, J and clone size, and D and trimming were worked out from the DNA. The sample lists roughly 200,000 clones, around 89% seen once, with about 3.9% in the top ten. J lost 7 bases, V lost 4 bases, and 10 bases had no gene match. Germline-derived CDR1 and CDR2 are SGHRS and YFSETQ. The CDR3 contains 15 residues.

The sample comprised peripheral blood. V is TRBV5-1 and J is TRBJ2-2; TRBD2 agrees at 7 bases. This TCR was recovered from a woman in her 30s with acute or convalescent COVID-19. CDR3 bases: TGCGCCAGCAGCGGCGATCTAGGGACTAACGGGGAGCTGTTTTTT. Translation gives CASSGDLGTNGELFF. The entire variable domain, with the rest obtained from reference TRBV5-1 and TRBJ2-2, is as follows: KAGVTQTPRYLIKTRGQQVTLSCSPISGHRSVSWYQQTPGQGLQFLFEYFSETQRNKGNFPGRFSGRQFSNSRSEMNVSTLELGDSALYLCASSGDLGTNGELFFGEGSRLTVL.